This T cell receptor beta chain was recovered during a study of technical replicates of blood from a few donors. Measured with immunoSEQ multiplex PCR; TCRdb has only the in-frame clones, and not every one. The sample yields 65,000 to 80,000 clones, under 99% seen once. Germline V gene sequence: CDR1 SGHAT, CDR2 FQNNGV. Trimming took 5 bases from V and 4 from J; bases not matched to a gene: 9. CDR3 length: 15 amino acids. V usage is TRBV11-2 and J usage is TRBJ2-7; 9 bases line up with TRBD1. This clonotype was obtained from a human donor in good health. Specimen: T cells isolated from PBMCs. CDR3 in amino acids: CASSPSGTGSYEQYF. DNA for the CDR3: TGTGCCAGCAGCCCTTCCGGGACAGGGTCTTACGAGCAGTACTTC.